This is a list of T cell receptor beta chains from one sample in a study of T cells after yellow fever vaccination. One entry per CDR3 protein, called by TCRdb with MiXCR from the 5' RACE reads. The repertoire has some 560,000 distinct CDR3 sequences, less than 20% of them found once; the top ten carry 17%. Sample: PBMCs, taken 5 days after the first yellow fever vaccination. The receptors were sampled from a man between 18 and 29 years old who received the YFV17D yellow fever vaccine. Each CDR3 is given with its conserved first and last residue. The order of the fields is D gene, V gene, J gene, clone size, CDR3 DNA, CDR3 protein. D genes are given only for firm matches. A clone size is listed for some rows: how often the clone was seen (once, few, many), or a class if it is expanded.

D gene: TRBD2
V gene: TRBV19
J gene: TRBJ2-5
clone size: once
CDR3 DNA: TGTGCCAGTACCGGGACTAGCGGGCTTCAAGAGACCCAGTACTTC
CDR3 protein: CASTGTSGLQETQYF

D gene: TRBD1
V gene: TRBV7-2
J gene: TRBJ1-1
clone size: few
CDR3 DNA: TGTGCCAGCAGCACCCGACGGACAGGGGGGAACACTGAAGCTTTCTTT
CDR3 protein: CASSTRRTGGNTEAFF

D gene: TRBD2
V gene: TRBV20-1
J gene: TRBJ2-5
clone size: once
CDR3 DNA: TGCAGTGCTAGAGGCGATAGCGGGGAACAAGAGACCCAGTACTTC
CDR3 protein: CSARGDSGEQETQYF

D gene: TRBD1
V gene: TRBV4-3
J gene: TRBJ2-5
clone size: NA
CDR3 DNA: TGCGCCAGCAGCCAAGAGGGGGACAGCCAAGAGACCCAGTACTTC
CDR3 protein: CASSQEGDSQETQYF

D gene: TRBD2
V gene: TRBV12-3/TRBV12-4
J gene: TRBJ2-3
clone size: few
CDR3 DNA: TGTGCCAGCACCCTGGGACTAGCTGTTAGCACAGATACGCAGTATTTT
CDR3 protein: CASTLGLAVSTDTQYF

D gene: NA
V gene: TRBV24-1
J gene: TRBJ2-5
clone size: few
CDR3 DNA: TGTGCCACCAGTGATTGGGGGTCGCAAGAGACCCAGTACTTC
CDR3 protein: CATSDWGSQETQYF

D gene: NA
V gene: TRBV20-1
J gene: TRBJ2-1
clone size: NA
CDR3 DNA: TGCAGTGCTAGGGGTATCGACTCGAATGAGCAGTTCTTC
CDR3 protein: CSARGIDSNEQFF

D gene: NA
V gene: TRBV20-1
J gene: TRBJ1-2
clone size: NA
CDR3 DNA: TGCAGTGCTAGTAGGCAGGGAGGGGGGAATAACTATGGCTACACCTTC
CDR3 protein: CSASRQGGGNNYGYTF

D gene: NA
V gene: TRBV12-3/TRBV12-4
J gene: TRBJ2-2
clone size: few
CDR3 DNA: TGTGCCAGCAGTTTTGGGATAGGGGAGCTGTTTTTT
CDR3 protein: CASSFGIGELFF

D gene: TRBD2
V gene: TRBV2
J gene: TRBJ2-2
clone size: NA
CDR3 DNA: TGTGCCAGCAGGCCCTTCATAACTAGCGGGGGGGCTAACGGGGAGCTGTTTTTT
CDR3 protein: CASRPFITSGGANGELFF

D gene: NA
V gene: TRBV20-1
J gene: TRBJ2-3
clone size: NA
CDR3 DNA: TGCAGTGCTAGGGCCCCCCCGAGCGGCTATACGCAGTATTTT
CDR3 protein: CSARAPPSGYTQYF

D gene: TRBD1
V gene: TRBV7-2
J gene: TRBJ2-3
clone size: NA
CDR3 DNA: TGTGCCAGTGCCCGGGACAGGGACACAGATACGCAGTATTTT
CDR3 protein: CASARDRDTDTQYF

D gene: NA
V gene: TRBV6-2/TRBV6-3
J gene: TRBJ1-2
clone size: once
CDR3 DNA: TGTGCCAGCAGTTCAATAGGGACCGGCTATGGCTACACCTTC
CDR3 protein: CASSSIGTGYGYTF

D gene: NA
V gene: TRBV20-1
J gene: TRBJ2-5
clone size: few
CDR3 DNA: TGCAGTGCCCTGAGTTCAGGGCGTGGGGAGACCCAGTACTTC
CDR3 protein: CSALSSGRGETQYF

D gene: NA
V gene: TRBV6-5
J gene: TRBJ1-5
clone size: NA
CDR3 DNA: TGTGCCAGCAGTTACCCTCGGACAGAAAATCAGCCCCAGCATTTT
CDR3 protein: CASSYPRTENQPQHF

D gene: NA
V gene: TRBV7-2
J gene: TRBJ1-4
clone size: few
CDR3 DNA: TGTGCCAGCAGCTTAGACGGAGCAACTAATGAAAAACTGTTTTTT
CDR3 protein: CASSLDGATNEKLFF

D gene: TRBD1
V gene: TRBV27
J gene: TRBJ2-1
clone size: once
CDR3 DNA: TGTGCCAGCAGTTTATTGTCCGCCGGGACAGGCTTGGAGCAGTTCTTC
CDR3 protein: CASSLLSAGTGLEQFF

D gene: TRBD2
V gene: TRBV7-3
J gene: TRBJ2-1
clone size: few
CDR3 DNA: TGTGCCAGCAGCCTATCTAGCGGGGGGGCCTACAATGAGCAGTTCTTC
CDR3 protein: CASSLSSGGAYNEQFF

D gene: TRBD1
V gene: TRBV20-1
J gene: TRBJ2-5
clone size: NA
CDR3 DNA: TGCAGTGCTCCGGGACAGGTCCAAGAGACCCAGTACTTC
CDR3 protein: CSAPGQVQETQYF

D gene: NA
V gene: TRBV3-1
J gene: TRBJ1-2
clone size: few
CDR3 DNA: TGTGCCAGCAGCCAAGGGGAGGGCCCTGGCTACACCTTC
CDR3 protein: CASSQGEGPGYTF

D gene: NA
V gene: TRBV19
J gene: TRBJ1-1
clone size: few
CDR3 DNA: TGTGCCAGTTGGGGGGAGGGGTACACTGAAGCTTTCTTT
CDR3 protein: CASWGEGYTEAFF

D gene: TRBD1
V gene: TRBV7-2
J gene: TRBJ1-1
clone size: once
CDR3 DNA: TGTGCCAGCAGCCTCCACAGGGGGCACACTGAAGCTTTCTTT
CDR3 protein: CASSLHRGHTEAFF

D gene: TRBD2
V gene: TRBV7-2
J gene: TRBJ2-1
clone size: NA
CDR3 DNA: TGTGCCAGCAGCCCCGGGACTAGATTCAACTATGAGCAGTTCTTC
CDR3 protein: CASSPGTRFNYEQFF

D gene: NA
V gene: TRBV4-3
J gene: TRBJ1-5
clone size: few
CDR3 DNA: TGCGCCAGCAGCCAAGGGGTCTGGGGGTTGAATCAGCCCCAGCATTTT
CDR3 protein: CASSQGVWGLNQPQHF

D gene: NA
V gene: TRBV5-1
J gene: TRBJ1-5
clone size: few
CDR3 DNA: TGCGCCAGCAGCGTCGGGGCAGGGAATAATCAGCCCCAGCATTTT
CDR3 protein: CASSVGAGNNQPQHF

D gene: NA
V gene: TRBV28
J gene: TRBJ1-4
clone size: few
CDR3 DNA: TGTGCCAGCAGTCCCAGGGGCGAAAAACTGTTTTTT
CDR3 protein: CASSPRGEKLFF

D gene: NA
V gene: TRBV6-2/TRBV6-3
J gene: TRBJ1-1
clone size: few
CDR3 DNA: TGTGCCAGCGGGGATTCCGGCACTGAAGCTTTCTTT
CDR3 protein: CASGDSGTEAFF

D gene: TRBD2
V gene: TRBV5-4
J gene: TRBJ2-5
clone size: NA
CDR3 DNA: TGTGCCAGCAGCTTGAAAAGTGGACTAGGGGAAGAGACCCAGTACTTC
CDR3 protein: CASSLKSGLGEETQYF

D gene: NA
V gene: TRBV6-2/TRBV6-3
J gene: TRBJ1-2
clone size: few
CDR3 DNA: TGTGCCAGCAGTTACCTTCAACCTGGTTGGGATGGCTACACCTTC
CDR3 protein: CASSYLQPGWDGYTF

D gene: NA
V gene: TRBV3-1
J gene: TRBJ2-5
clone size: few
CDR3 DNA: TGTGCCAGCAGCCAACCCATGGAGACCCAGTACTTC
CDR3 protein: CASSQPMETQYF